This T cell receptor beta chain was retrieved from a study of identical twins. General observations from the study: Researchers reported weaker excess twin sharing in beta out-of-frame sequences.

On this clonotype: The antigen is undetermined.

TCRdb reprocessed the 5' RACE reads with MiXCR, giving one entry per CDR3 protein. Of roughly 570,000 distinct CDR3 sequences listed, nearly 10% were seen once; the top ten hold under 3.5%. The same data also contributed to another study, on yellow fever vaccine responses in identical twins.

The origin of this receptor is a woman in her late teens or twenties in good health. Sequenced material: PBMCs.

CDR3 DNA sequence: TGCGCCAGCAGCCAAGATCATTCCCGCACAGATACGCAGTATTTT. It translates to CASSQDHSRTDTQYF. V is TRBV4-3 and J is TRBJ2-3; D call uncertain. CDR1 LGHNA and CDR2 YSLEER come from the germline V gene. V was shortened by 0 bases and J by 1 base, with 8 bases between the two germline ends. The CDR3 is 15 residues long.